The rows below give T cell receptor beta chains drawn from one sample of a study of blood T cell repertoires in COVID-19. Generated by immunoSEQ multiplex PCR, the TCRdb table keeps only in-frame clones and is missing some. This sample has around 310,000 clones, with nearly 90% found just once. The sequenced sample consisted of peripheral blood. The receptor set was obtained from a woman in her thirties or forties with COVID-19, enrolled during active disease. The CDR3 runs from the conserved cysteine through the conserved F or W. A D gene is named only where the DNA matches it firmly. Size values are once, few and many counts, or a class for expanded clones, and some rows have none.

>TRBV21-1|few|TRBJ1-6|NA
TGTGCCAGCAGAAGGGACAGAAATTCACCCCTCCACTTT
CASRRDRNSPLHF
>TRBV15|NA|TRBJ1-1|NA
TGTGCCACCAGCAGAGATATAGACACGAACACTGAAGCTTTCTTT
CATSRDIDTNTEAFF
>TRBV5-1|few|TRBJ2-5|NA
TGCGCCAGCAGCTTGGACCGGGACATCGAGACCCAGTACTTC
CASSLDRDIETQYF
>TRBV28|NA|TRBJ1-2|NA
TGTGCCAGCAGTCCAATCCAGGGTGGCTATGGCTACACCTTC
CASSPIQGGYGYTF
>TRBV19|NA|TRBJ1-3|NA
TGTGCCAGTAGTAACTGGCACAGCTCTGGAAACACCATATATTTT
CASSNWHSSGNTIYF
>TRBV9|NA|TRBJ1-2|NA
TGTGCCAGCAGCCCACGGGAGTCAGACGGGTTAAGAGGATACACCTTC
CASSPRESDGLRGYTF
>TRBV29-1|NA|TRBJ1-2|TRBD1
TGCAGCGTTGAAGATCGCTCTTCAGGGGGCGGAAAGGGCTACACCTTC
CSVEDRSSGGGKGYTF
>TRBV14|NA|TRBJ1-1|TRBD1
TGTGCCAGCAGCCAAGGAGGGGACAGCTGGAACACTGAAGCTTTCTTT
CASSQGGDSWNTEAFF
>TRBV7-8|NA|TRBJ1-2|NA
TGTGCCAGCAGCCCCCGTCCCCGACAGAGCTATGGCTACACCTTC
CASSPRPRQSYGYTF
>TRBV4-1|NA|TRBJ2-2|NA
TGCGCCAGCAGCCCCCGGGATCCAGCAGTAATCGGGGAGCTGTTTTTT
CASSPRDPAVIGELFF
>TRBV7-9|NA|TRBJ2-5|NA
TGTGCCAGCAGCTCAACGGTGTACCAAGAGACCCAGTACTTC
CASSSTVYQETQYF
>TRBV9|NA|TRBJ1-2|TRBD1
TGTGCCAGCAGCATACAGGGGAACTATGGCTACACCTTC
CASSIQGNYGYTF
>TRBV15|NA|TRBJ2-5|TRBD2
TGTGCCGCGGGAGGGATGACAGGGCAAGAGACCCAGTACTTC
CAAGGMTGQETQYF
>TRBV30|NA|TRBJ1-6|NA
TGTGCCTGGAGTGGGGTTGGCGGGTCACCCCTCCACTTT
CAWSGVGGSPLHF
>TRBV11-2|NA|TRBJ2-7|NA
TGTGCCAGCAGCTTAAGTTACACCTACGAGCAGTACTTC
CASSLSYTYEQYF
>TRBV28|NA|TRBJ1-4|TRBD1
TGTGCCAGCAGCCGACAATACAGGGGAAATGAAAAACTGTTTTTT
CASSRQYRGNEKLFF
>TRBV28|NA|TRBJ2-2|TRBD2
TGTGCCAGCTCCCTAGCGGGGAGGAACACCGGGGAGCTGTTTTTT
CASSLAGRNTGELFF
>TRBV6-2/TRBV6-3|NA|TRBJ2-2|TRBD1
TGTGCCAGCAGTTACGGACAGGGGTATTCCGGGGAGCTGTTTTTT
CASSYGQGYSGELFF
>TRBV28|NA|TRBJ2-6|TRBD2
TGTGCCAGCAGTCCTCCGGGGAGCGGGAGTTCTGGGGCCAACGTCCTGACTTTC
CASSPPGSGSSGANVLTF
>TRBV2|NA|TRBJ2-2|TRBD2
TGTGCCAGCACTCGGCTAGCGGGAGGCGCGAACACCGGGGAGCTGTTTTTT
CASTRLAGGANTGELFF
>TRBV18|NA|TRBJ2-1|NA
TGTGCCAGCTTCCGCATAGGGCGGGGGCCGAACAATGAGCAGTTCTTC
CASFRIGRGPNNEQFF
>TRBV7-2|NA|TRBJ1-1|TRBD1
TGTGCCAGCAGCTTAGGGGGCAGGGGGTACACTGAAGCTTTCTTT
CASSLGGRGYTEAFF
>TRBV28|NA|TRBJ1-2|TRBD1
TGTGCCAGCGGACAGGGGTTCTCCTATGGCTACACCTTC
CASGQGFSYGYTF
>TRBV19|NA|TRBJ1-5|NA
TGTGCCAGTAACATAGGGGTGCAGCCCCAGCATTTT
CASNIGVQPQHF
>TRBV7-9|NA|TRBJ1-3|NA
TGTGCCAGCAGCTCCTGGGACTCCTCTGGAAACACCATATATTTT
CASSSWDSSGNTIYF
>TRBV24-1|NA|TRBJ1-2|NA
TGTGCCACCAGTGACCCCCCAGGGAACTATGGCTACACCTTC
CATSDPPGNYGYTF
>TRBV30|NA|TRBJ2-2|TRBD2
TGTGCCTGGAGTCATTGGGACGGGGGGACCACCGGGGAGCTGTTTTTT
CAWSHWDGGTTGELFF
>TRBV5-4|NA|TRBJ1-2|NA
TGTGCCAGCAGCTCCCCGGGGGGCACCAATGGCTACACCTTC
CASSSPGGTNGYTF
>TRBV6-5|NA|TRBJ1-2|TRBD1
TGTGCCAGCAGTACACGACAGGGGCACGGCTACACCTTC
CASSTRQGHGYTF
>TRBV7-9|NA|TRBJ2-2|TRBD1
TGTGCCAGCAGCTTAGCGAAGGACAGGTACACCGGGGAGCTGTTTTTT
CASSLAKDRYTGELFF
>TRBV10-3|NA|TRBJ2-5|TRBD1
TGTGCCATCAGTGAGGGGGGACAGCAGTACTTC
CAISEGGQQYF
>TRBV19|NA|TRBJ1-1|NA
TGTGCCAGTAGTATAGGGTCCGGGGGGAACACTGAAGCTTTCTTT
CASSIGSGGNTEAFF
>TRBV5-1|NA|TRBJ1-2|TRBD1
TGCGCCAGCAGCTTGTACAGGGGGCGCGCTGGCTACACCTTC
CASSLYRGRAGYTF
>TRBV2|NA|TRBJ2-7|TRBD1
TGTGCCAGCAGTATGGACAGGGGCTCCTACGAGCAGTACTTC
CASSMDRGSYEQYF
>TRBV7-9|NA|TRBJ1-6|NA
TGTGCCAGCAGCTCACTTCTAGACGGAAGTAATTCACCCCTCCACTTT
CASSSLLDGSNSPLHF
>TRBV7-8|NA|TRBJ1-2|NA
TGTGCCAGCAGCCTGAGACAGGACTATGGCTACACCTTC
CASSLRQDYGYTF
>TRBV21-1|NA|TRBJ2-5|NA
TGTGCCAGCGCCGGGAGTCTGGGCCAGTACTTC
CASAGSLGQYF
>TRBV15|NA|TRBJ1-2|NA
TGTGCCACCAGCCCGGGGGTAAACTATGGCTACACCTTC
CATSPGVNYGYTF
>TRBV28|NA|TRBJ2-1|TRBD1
TGTGCCAGCAGCCCAGCTTGGGACAGGGGAAAACTGGAGCAGTTCTTC
CASSPAWDRGKLEQFF
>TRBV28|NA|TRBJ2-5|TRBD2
TGTGCCAGCAGCGTCCTAGCGGGACAAGAGACCCAGTACTTC
CASSVLAGQETQYF
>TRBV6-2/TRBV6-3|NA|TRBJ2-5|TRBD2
TGTGCCAGCAGTTCTCAAGGGACTAGCGGGAGCACCGACTTC
CASSSQGTSGSTDF
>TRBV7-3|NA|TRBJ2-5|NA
TGTGCCAGCAGCTTAAGGGGCCCTGGGGAGACCCAGTACTTC
CASSLRGPGETQYF
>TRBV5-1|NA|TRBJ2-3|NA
TGCGCCAGCAGCTCGGGCGGGTCGACAGATACGCAGTATTTT
CASSSGGSTDTQYF
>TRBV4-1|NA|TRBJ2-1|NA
TGCGCCAGCAGCCATGCTCCGGGACACTACAATGAGCAGTTCTTC
CASSHAPGHYNEQFF
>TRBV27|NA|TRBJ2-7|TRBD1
TGTGCCAGCAGTTTCTGGCAGGGGGACGAGCAGTACTTC
CASSFWQGDEQYF
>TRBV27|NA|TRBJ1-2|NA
TGTGCCAGCAGTTTCGATCCAGAAACTAACTATGGCTACACCTTC
CASSFDPETNYGYTF
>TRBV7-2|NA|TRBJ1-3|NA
TGTGCCAGCAGCCTCTACAGGGTAGGCTCTGGAAACACCATATATTTT
CASSLYRVGSGNTIYF
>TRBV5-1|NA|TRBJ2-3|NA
TGCGCCAGCAGCTTGGCCTGGAGAATTAGCACAGATACGCAGTATTTT
CASSLAWRISTDTQYF
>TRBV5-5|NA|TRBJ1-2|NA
TGTGCCAGCAGCTTAAACCCTAGTATAACAGGGACTAACTATGGCTACACCTTC
CASSLNPSITGTNYGYTF
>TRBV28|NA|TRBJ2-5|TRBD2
TGTGCCAGCAGTTTATTTAGTAGCGGGAGGCTCGGGAAAGAGACCCAGTACTTC
CASSLFSSGRLGKETQYF
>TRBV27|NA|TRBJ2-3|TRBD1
TGTGCCAGCAGGGCCATTGTGACAGGGGGCACAGATACGCAGTATTTT
CASRAIVTGGTDTQYF
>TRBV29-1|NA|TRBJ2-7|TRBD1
TGCAGCGCCAAGGGGACAGGGGGCTTCAAGGACGAGCAGTACTTC
CSAKGTGGFKDEQYF
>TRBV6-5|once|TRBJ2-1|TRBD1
TGTGCCACTTCCGGGACAGGGCCCTTTGGGGAGCAGTTCTTC
CATSGTGPFGEQFF
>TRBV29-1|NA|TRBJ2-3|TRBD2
TGCAGCCTAAAGGGACTAGCGGGGCCCGGGGATACGCAGTATTTT
CSLKGLAGPGDTQYF
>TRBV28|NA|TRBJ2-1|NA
TGTGCCAGCAGTTCCCCGCACACTACCAATGAGCAGTTCTTC
CASSSPHTTNEQFF